One and the same sample provided the 18 T cell receptor beta chains below, sequenced in a study of T cell responses to AZD1222 COVID-19 vaccine. Profiling relied on immunoSEQ multiplex PCR, and the TCRdb table lists in-frame clones only, not all of them. The table lists some 150,000 clones, just over 90% of them singletons. This specimen consisted of peripheral blood, obtained on day 0 of MenACWY control vaccination. Every receptor here comes from an adult in good health.

CDR3 sequence reads: CASSESGDRHGYTF. DNA of the CDR3: TGTGCCAGCAGCGAGAGTGGGGACAGGCATGGCTACACCTTC. The J gene is TRBJ1-2, the V gene TRBV9, with TRBD1 matching 8 bases. Germline V lookup: CDR1 SGDLS, CDR2 YYNGEE. The CDR3 length is 14 residues. J was trimmed by 6 bases and V by 3 bases; bases with no gene match: 7.

The chain has TRBV3-1 (or the pseudogene TRBV3-2) and TRBJ2-1; 7 nucleotides agree with TRBD2. CDR1 LGHDT and CDR2 YNNKEL come from the germline V gene (reference sequence). The CDR3 totals 12 residues. V lost 4 bases to trimming and J lost 10 bases; unmatched junction nucleotides: 4. This CDR3 reads CASSRTSREQFF. CDR3 coding DNA: TGTGCCAGCAGCCGGACTAGTCGGGAGCAGTTCTTC.

This clone was found a few times. The chain recombines TRBV30 with TRBJ1-4; D is ambiguous. The CDR3 spans 13 residues. The ends were cut back, 5 bases at V and 4 bases at J, with 11 bases in the middle. Looked up from germline, CDR1 is GTSNPN and CDR2 is SVGIG (reference sequence). CDR3 region: CAWAAEVNEKLFF. The CDR3 nucleotides are TGTGCCTGGGCGGCAGAAGTTAATGAAAAACTGTTTTTT.

The chain has TRBV4-1 and TRBJ2-3; a weak D match, TRBD2 (7 bases). Trimming removed 9 bases from V and 2 bases from J, with 18 bases in between. Germline CDR1 is MGHRA and CDR2 is YSYEKL. The CDR3 length is 15 residues. CDR3 loop: CASGGAGSVTDTQYF. As DNA, the CDR3 is TGCGCCAGTGGGGGGGCAGGGTCGGTCACAGATACGCAGTATTTT.

The rearrangement joins TRBV2 to TRBJ1-5; TRBD1 agrees at 8 bases. CDR3 length: 19 amino acids. Per germline, CDR1 SNHLY and CDR2 FYNNEI. The V segment lost 0 bases and the J segment 6 bases; nucleotides outside the gene matches: 16. As DNA, the CDR3 is TGTGCCAGCAGTGAAGCTGACCTCTCGGACAGGGTCCGCAGTCAGCCCCAGCATTTT. It translates to CASSEADLSDRVRSQPQHF.

V and J are TRBV29-1 and TRBJ1-3, with unresolved D. Germline CDR1 reads SQVTM; CDR2 reads ANQGSEA. The V end was cut by 6 bases, the J end by 1 base, with 10 bases between. The CDR3 contains 13 residues. CDR3 sequence (DNA): TGCAGCGTATCCCGGGGATCTGGAAACACCATATATTTT. Its translation is CSVSRGSGNTIYF.

The chain couples TRBV7-2 to TRBJ1-4; TRBD1 agrees at 8 bases. The V and J ends lost 4 bases and 6 bases, in that order; junction bases with no gene match: 10. Germline V gene data show CDR1 as SGHTA and CDR2 as FQGNSA. The CDR3 is made up of 16 amino acids. The DNA for the CDR3 is TGTGCCAGCAGCTCAGAGTCGGGGACAGGATATGAAAAACTGTTTTTT. This codes for CASSSESGTGYEKLFF.

The chain uses TRBV9 and TRBJ1-6; D unclear. The V end was cut by 4 bases, the J end by 7 bases, with 15 bases between. CDR3 length equals 15 residues. CDR1 and CDR2 from the germline V gene are SGDLS and YYNGEE. DNA of the CDR3: TGTGCCAGCAGCCAGGTGCAATCTGGGAATTCACCCCTCCACTTT. The encoded protein is CASSQVQSGNSPLHF.

V is TRBV7-2 and J is TRBJ2-7, with a weak D call TRBD1 (5 bases). Trimming removed 5 bases from V and 2 bases from J, with 16 bases in between. CDR3 length: 15 amino acids. Germline V gives CDR1 SGHTA, CDR2 FQGNSA. In nucleotides, the CDR3 is TGTGCCAGCAGCCCTTACCAGGGCGCAACCTACGAGCAGTACTTC. Residues: CASSPYQGATYEQYF.

The chain combines TRBV6-4 with TRBJ2-1; D gene ambiguous. Germline CDR1 is MRHNA and CDR2 is SNTAGT. The CDR3 has 15 residues. V dropped 0 bases and J dropped 5 bases, with 11 bases sitting between them. The CDR3 here is CASSDSIGPNNEQFF. DNA of the CDR3: TGTGCCAGCAGTGACTCGATCGGACCAAACAATGAGCAGTTCTTC.

The chain couples TRBV7-3 to TRBJ2-7, with D maybe TRBD2 (6 bases). Deletions cut 4 bases from V and 3 bases from J, with 16 bases between. Germline V gene lookup returns CDR1 SGHTA and CDR2 FQGTGA. The CDR3 runs to 15 residues. For the CDR3, the DNA is TGTGCCAGCAGCTCCCGAGCGGGCCTAGTCTACGAGCAGTACTTC. It codes for CASSSRAGLVYEQYF. The complete variable domain, with remaining parts taken from reference TRBV7-3 and TRBJ2-7, reads GAGVSQTPSNKVTEKGKYVELRCDPISGHTALYWYRQSLGQGPEFLIYFQGTGAADDSGLPNDRFFAVRPEGSVSTLKIQRTERGDSAVYLCASSSRAGLVYEQYFGPGTRLTVT.

For the CDR3, the DNA is TGTGCCTGGAGCGCCCTACCCGGCGGGGAGCTGTTTTTT. It is translated as CAWSALPGGELFF. This sequence joins TRBV30 and TRBJ2-2; D remains ambiguous. CDR1 is GTSNPN, CDR2 SVGIG, per germline (reference sequence). The CDR3 is 13 residues long. V dropped 3 bases and J dropped 7 bases, with 12 bases sitting between them.

The V and J genes are TRBV6-1 and TRBJ1-1; TRBD1 might be the D (6 bases). The V end lost 3 bases, the J end lost 0 bases, and 14 bases lay between the germline ends. Germline CDR1 is MNHNS and CDR2 is SASEGT. CDR3 length equals 16 residues. CDR3 sequence reads: CASSDLKDSLNTEAFF. Written as DNA, the CDR3 is TGTGCCAGCAGTGACTTAAAGGACAGTCTGAACACTGAAGCTTTCTTT.

V usage is TRBV9 and J usage is TRBJ2-1, with D perhaps TRBD1 or TRBD2 (5 bases each). Germline lookup yields CDR1 SGDLS and CDR2 YYNGEE. The CDR3 loop spans 15 amino acids. Trimming shortened V by 6 bases and J by 12 bases, and 25 bases separated the two germline ends. The DNA of the CDR3 is TGTGCCAGCAAACTCGCGGACCGGGACCCAGATACGCAGTTCTTC. Translation gives CASKLADRDPDTQFF.

The chain combines TRBV6-5 with TRBJ2-3; a weak D match, TRBD1 (6 bases). Trimming took off 6 bases at V and 6 bases at J, with 10 bases between the two ends. This CDR3 is built from 12 residues. The germline V gene encodes CDR1 MNHEY and CDR2 SVGAGI. The CDR3 coding sequence is TGTGCCAGCAGACAGGGTGGGGATACGCAGTATTTT. Protein product: CASRQGGDTQYF.

J is TRBJ2-7 and V is TRBV7-6, with D perhaps matching TRBD1 (8 bases). V was clipped by 5 bases and J by 3 bases, with 23 bases between them. The CDR3 totals 17 residues. From germline, CDR1 is SGHVS and CDR2 FNYEAQ. The CDR3 sequence is CASSPRQGNSGHYEQYF. In DNA form, the CDR3 reads TGTGCCAGCAGCCCCCGACAGGGGAATAGCGGGCACTACGAGCAGTACTTC.

The chain joins TRBV2 to TRBJ2-3; D is perhaps TRBD1 or TRBD2 (5 bases each). CDR3 size: 13 residues. Trimming shortened V by 4 bases and J by 0 bases, and 5 bases separated the two germline ends. Germline values: CDR1 SNHLY, CDR2 FYNNEI. As DNA, the CDR3 is TGTGCCAGCAGTGGGGACAGCACAGATACGCAGTATTTT. As protein: CASSGDSTDTQYF.

The chain couples TRBV27 to TRBJ2-7; D not certain. Germline loops: CDR1 MNHEY, CDR2 SMNVEV (reference sequence). The CDR3 is 13 residues long. V shed 8 bases and J shed 2 bases, with 13 bases lying between them. CDR3 sequence reads: CASRNWVTYEQYF. CDR3 DNA: TGTGCCAGCCGGAACTGGGTAACCTACGAGCAGTACTTC.